These T cell receptor beta chains were read from a single sample in a study of blood T cell repertoires in COVID-19. Clones were sequenced by immunoSEQ multiplex PCR, and TCRdb holds only the in-frame ones, with some missing. The repertoire holds 140,000 to 150,000 clones, with over 80% as singletons. The sample taken for sequencing was peripheral blood. The source is a woman aged 45-65 years with acute or convalescent COVID-19. The CDR3 runs from the conserved cysteine through the conserved F or W. The order of the fields is clone size, V gene, J gene, D gene, CDR3 protein, CDR3 DNA. A D gene is named only where the DNA matches it firmly. The listing skips clone size in some rows; elsewhere it reads once, few, many or a size class.

clone size: .; V gene: TRBV28; J gene: TRBJ1-6; D gene: TRBD1; CDR3 protein: CASGQGSHSPLHF; CDR3 DNA: TGTGCCAGCGGACAGGGCAGTCATTCACCCCTCCACTTT
clone size: .; V gene: TRBV9; J gene: TRBJ2-1; D gene: TRBD2; CDR3 protein: CASSATSGRVYNEQFF; CDR3 DNA: TGTGCCAGCAGCGCAACTAGCGGGAGGGTGTACAATGAGCAGTTCTTC
clone size: .; V gene: TRBV6-6; J gene: TRBJ1-2; D gene: .; CDR3 protein: CASSYGPGSKSYGYTF; CDR3 DNA: TGTGCCAGCAGTTACGGTCCAGGCTCAAAGAGTTATGGCTACACCTTC
clone size: .; V gene: TRBV20-1; J gene: TRBJ2-7; D gene: .; CDR3 protein: CSARQGYEQYF; CDR3 DNA: TGCAGTGCTAGACAGGGCTACGAGCAGTACTTC
clone size: few; V gene: TRBV19; J gene: TRBJ2-7; D gene: .; CDR3 protein: CASSITSATSYEQYF; CDR3 DNA: TGTGCCAGTAGTATAACTTCAGCGACCTCCTACGAGCAGTACTTC
clone size: .; V gene: TRBV7-9; J gene: TRBJ2-7; D gene: TRBD1; CDR3 protein: CASSLVQGAREQYF; CDR3 DNA: TGTGCCAGCAGCTTAGTCCAGGGGGCGCGAGAGCAGTACTTC
clone size: .; V gene: TRBV3-1/TRBV3-2; J gene: TRBJ2-1; D gene: TRBD2; CDR3 protein: CASSQAGTSGYNEQFF; CDR3 DNA: TGTGCCAGCAGCCAAGCGGGGACTAGCGGGTATAATGAGCAGTTCTTC
clone size: few; V gene: TRBV10-1; J gene: TRBJ2-2; D gene: .; CDR3 protein: CASSQTVNTGELFF; CDR3 DNA: TGCGCCAGCAGTCAAACAGTAAACACCGGGGAGCTGTTTTTT
clone size: once; V gene: TRBV19; J gene: TRBJ1-3; D gene: .; CDR3 protein: CASSYGGAGNTIYF; CDR3 DNA: TGTGCCAGTAGTTATGGGGGGGCTGGAAACACCATATATTTT
clone size: .; V gene: TRBV6-4; J gene: TRBJ2-3; D gene: .; CDR3 protein: CASSDSGAPDTQYF; CDR3 DNA: TGTGCCAGCAGTGACTCAGGGGCGCCAGATACGCAGTATTTT
clone size: .; V gene: TRBV4-2; J gene: TRBJ2-7; D gene: TRBD2; CDR3 protein: CASSQDGASGRAGQYF; CDR3 DNA: TGTGCCAGCAGCCAAGATGGGGCTAGCGGGAGGGCCGGGCAGTACTTC
clone size: .; V gene: TRBV6-2/TRBV6-3; J gene: TRBJ2-7; D gene: .; CDR3 protein: CASSYSRVDGSYEQYF; CDR3 DNA: TGTGCCAGCAGTTACTCTCGGGTGGATGGCTCCTACGAGCAGTACTTC
clone size: many; V gene: TRBV30; J gene: TRBJ1-6; D gene: TRBD1; CDR3 protein: CAWRRADRDNSPLHF; CDR3 DNA: TGTGCCTGGAGAAGGGCGGACAGGGATAATTCACCCCTCCACTTT
clone size: .; V gene: TRBV6-6; J gene: TRBJ1-5; D gene: TRBD1; CDR3 protein: CASSGTGFSNQPQHF; CDR3 DNA: TGTGCCAGCAGTGGGACAGGGTTTAGCAATCAGCCCCAGCATTTT
clone size: few; V gene: TRBV6-5; J gene: TRBJ1-6; D gene: .; CDR3 protein: CASSKTEPYNSPLHF; CDR3 DNA: TGTGCCAGCAGTAAGACAGAACCCTATAATTCACCCCTCCACTTT
clone size: .; V gene: TRBV7-2; J gene: TRBJ2-7; D gene: .; CDR3 protein: CASSWTPPSYEQYF; CDR3 DNA: TGTGCCAGCAGCTGGACACCCCCCAGCTACGAGCAGTACTTC
clone size: .; V gene: TRBV11-2; J gene: TRBJ2-3; D gene: TRBD2; CDR3 protein: CASSLGGWTSYSTDTQYF; CDR3 DNA: TGTGCCAGCAGCTTAGGGGGGTGGACTAGCTATAGCACAGATACGCAGTATTTT
clone size: .; V gene: TRBV6-5; J gene: TRBJ2-3; D gene: .; CDR3 protein: CASSYYRGETQYF; CDR3 DNA: TGTGCCAGCAGTTACTACCGAGGAGAAACGCAGTATTTT
clone size: .; V gene: TRBV9; J gene: TRBJ2-3; D gene: .; CDR3 protein: CASSVWGRSTDTQYF; CDR3 DNA: TGTGCCAGCAGCGTATGGGGCAGGAGCACAGATACGCAGTATTTT
clone size: .; V gene: TRBV28; J gene: TRBJ1-2; D gene: TRBD1; CDR3 protein: CASSLQGGLYGYTF; CDR3 DNA: TGTGCCAGCAGTTTACAGGGGGGTCTCTATGGCTACACCTTC
clone size: .; V gene: TRBV18; J gene: TRBJ2-6; D gene: .; CDR3 protein: CASSPPNSGANVLTF; CDR3 DNA: TGTGCCAGCTCACCACCCAACTCTGGGGCCAACGTCCTGACTTTC
clone size: .; V gene: TRBV30; J gene: TRBJ1-2; D gene: .; CDR3 protein: CAWSPDYYGYTF; CDR3 DNA: TGTGCCTGGAGCCCCGACTACTATGGCTACACCTTC
clone size: .; V gene: TRBV9; J gene: TRBJ1-2; D gene: TRBD1; CDR3 protein: CASSGTDEFRGLHYGYTF; CDR3 DNA: TGTGCCAGCAGCGGAACGGACGAATTCAGGGGGCTCCACTATGGCTACACCTTC
clone size: .; V gene: TRBV4-1; J gene: TRBJ1-1; D gene: .; CDR3 protein: CASSRAGGAQGTEAFF; CDR3 DNA: TGCGCCAGCAGCCGGGCTGGGGGGGCCCAGGGCACTGAAGCTTTCTTT
clone size: .; V gene: TRBV18; J gene: TRBJ2-7; D gene: TRBD1; CDR3 protein: CASSPGTGSSYEQYF; CDR3 DNA: TGTGCCAGCTCACCGGGGACAGGGAGCTCCTACGAGCAGTACTTC
clone size: once; V gene: TRBV10-3; J gene: TRBJ1-2; D gene: TRBD1; CDR3 protein: CAISDPQGAHGYTF; CDR3 DNA: TGTGCCATCAGTGACCCACAGGGGGCACATGGCTACACCTTC
clone size: .; V gene: TRBV27; J gene: TRBJ2-1; D gene: TRBD1; CDR3 protein: CASRPRQGNEQFF; CDR3 DNA: TGTGCCAGCAGACCAAGACAGGGAAATGAGCAGTTCTTC
clone size: .; V gene: TRBV30; J gene: TRBJ2-3; D gene: .; CDR3 protein: CACAREDTQYF; CDR3 DNA: TGTGCCTGCGCCCGAGAGGATACGCAGTATTTT
clone size: .; V gene: TRBV2; J gene: TRBJ2-1; D gene: TRBD1; CDR3 protein: CATRQGSTYNEQFF; CDR3 DNA: TGTGCCACGCGACAGGGGAGTACGTACAATGAGCAGTTCTTC
clone size: .; V gene: TRBV11-2; J gene: TRBJ1-2; D gene: .; CDR3 protein: CASGHRINYGYTF; CDR3 DNA: TGTGCCAGCGGTCACAGGATAAACTATGGCTACACCTTC
clone size: .; V gene: TRBV6-4; J gene: TRBJ2-1; D gene: .; CDR3 protein: CASSDSGPYNEQFF; CDR3 DNA: TGTGCCAGCAGTGACTCGGGCCCATACAATGAGCAGTTCTTC
clone size: .; V gene: TRBV11-2; J gene: TRBJ1-1; D gene: TRBD1; CDR3 protein: CASSLEIRDRGRGTEAFF; CDR3 DNA: TGTGCCAGCAGCTTAGAAATTCGGGACAGGGGTAGGGGCACTGAAGCTTTCTTT
clone size: .; V gene: TRBV24-1; J gene: TRBJ2-3; D gene: .; CDR3 protein: CATSAAGQSGVTQYF; CDR3 DNA: TGTGCCACCAGTGCTGCGGGACAGTCGGGCGTTACGCAGTATTTT
clone size: .; V gene: TRBV24-1; J gene: TRBJ2-2; D gene: TRBD2; CDR3 protein: CATSDRTSGKTGELFF; CDR3 DNA: TGTGCCACCAGTGATAGGACTAGCGGGAAAACCGGGGAGCTGTTTTTT
clone size: .; V gene: TRBV9; J gene: TRBJ1-2; D gene: .; CDR3 protein: CASSVDARWAEANYGYTF; CDR3 DNA: TGTGCCAGCAGCGTAGATGCTCGATGGGCAGAAGCTAACTATGGCTACACCTTC
clone size: .; V gene: TRBV18; J gene: TRBJ1-3; D gene: TRBD1; CDR3 protein: CASSQITGGGNTIYF; CDR3 DNA: TGTGCCAGCTCACAGATCACAGGGGGCGGAAACACCATATATTTT
clone size: once; V gene: TRBV24-1; J gene: TRBJ2-5; D gene: TRBD2; CDR3 protein: CATSSGLAETQYF; CDR3 DNA: TGTGCCACCAGCTCGGGACTAGCGGAGACCCAGTACTTC
clone size: .; V gene: TRBV27; J gene: TRBJ1-4; D gene: .; CDR3 protein: CASSDRTEGATNEKLFF; CDR3 DNA: TGTGCCAGCAGTGACCGGACAGAGGGCGCAACTAATGAAAAACTGTTTTTT
clone size: .; V gene: TRBV6-6; J gene: TRBJ2-7; D gene: .; CDR3 protein: CASRRLGEPYEQYF; CDR3 DNA: TGTGCCAGCAGAAGACTAGGAGAACCCTACGAGCAGTACTTC
clone size: .; V gene: TRBV6-1; J gene: TRBJ1-6; D gene: TRBD1; CDR3 protein: CASSDAGQGYNSPLHF; CDR3 DNA: TGTGCCAGCAGTGACGCTGGACAGGGGTATAATTCACCCCTCCACTTT
clone size: .; V gene: TRBV5-1; J gene: TRBJ1-6; D gene: .; CDR3 protein: CASSLVAGINSPLHF; CDR3 DNA: TGCGCCAGCAGCTTGGTTGCGGGGATTAATTCACCCCTCCACTTT
clone size: .; V gene: TRBV27; J gene: TRBJ1-5; D gene: TRBD1; CDR3 protein: CASSQGERGHQPQHF; CDR3 DNA: TGTGCCAGCAGTCAGGGGGAGCGCGGACATCAGCCCCAGCATTTT
clone size: .; V gene: TRBV24-1; J gene: TRBJ2-2; D gene: .; CDR3 protein: CATSDLEGTGELFF; CDR3 DNA: TGTGCCACCAGTGATTTGGAGGGCACCGGGGAGCTGTTTTTT
clone size: few; V gene: TRBV5-6; J gene: TRBJ1-1; D gene: .; CDR3 protein: CASSLKSVNTEAFF; CDR3 DNA: TGTGCCAGCAGCTTAAAATCCGTGAACACTGAAGCTTTCTTT
clone size: .; V gene: TRBV4-2; J gene: TRBJ1-4; D gene: TRBD1; CDR3 protein: CASSQGTGSRTNEKLFF; CDR3 DNA: TGTGCCAGCAGCCAAGGGACAGGGAGTAGGACTAATGAAAAACTGTTTTTT
clone size: .; V gene: TRBV2; J gene: TRBJ1-3; D gene: .; CDR3 protein: CASSATATSGNTIYF; CDR3 DNA: TGTGCCAGCAGTGCCACAGCAACCTCTGGAAACACCATATATTTT